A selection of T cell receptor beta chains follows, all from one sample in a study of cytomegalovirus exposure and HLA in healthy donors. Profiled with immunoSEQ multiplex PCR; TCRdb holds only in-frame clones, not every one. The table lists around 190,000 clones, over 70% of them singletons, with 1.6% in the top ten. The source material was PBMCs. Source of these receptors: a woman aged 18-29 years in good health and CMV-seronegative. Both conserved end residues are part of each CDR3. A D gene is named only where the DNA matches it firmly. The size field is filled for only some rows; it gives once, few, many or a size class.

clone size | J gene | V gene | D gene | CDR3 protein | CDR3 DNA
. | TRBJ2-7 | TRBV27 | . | CASSFGLKRSSYEQYF | TGTGCCAGCAGTTTCGGTTTGAAGCGGAGCTCCTACGAGCAGTACTTC
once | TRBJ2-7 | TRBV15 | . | CATSRDPAYEQYF | TGTGCCACCAGCAGAGATCCGGCCTACGAGCAGTACTTC
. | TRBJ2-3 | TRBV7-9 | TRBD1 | CASSSNRGGTDTQYF | TGTGCCAGCAGCTCCAACAGGGGGGGCACAGATACGCAGTATTTT
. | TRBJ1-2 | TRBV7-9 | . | CSSSLGGDGYTF | TGTTCCAGCAGCTTAGGGGGAGATGGCTACACCTTC
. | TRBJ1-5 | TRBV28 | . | CASTLQGPNQPQHF | TGTGCCAGCACCCTACAGGGCCCGAATCAGCCCCAGCATTTT
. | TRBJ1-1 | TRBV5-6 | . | CASSFGGGTTEAFF | TGTGCCAGCAGCTTTGGGGGGGGCACCACTGAAGCTTTCTTT
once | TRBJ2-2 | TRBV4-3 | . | CASSAGPNTGELFF | TGCGCCAGTTCGGCGGGGCCGAACACCGGGGAGCTGTTTTTT
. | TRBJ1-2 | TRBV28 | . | CASSPGRRRGGYTF | TGTGCCAGCAGTCCCGGACGACGCCGAGGGGGCTACACCTTC
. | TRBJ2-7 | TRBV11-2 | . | CASSLARHYEQYF | TGTGCCAGCAGCTTAGCGCGGCACTACGAGCAGTACTTC
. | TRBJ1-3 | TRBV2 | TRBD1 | CASSDWDSRYF | TGTGCCAGCAGCGACTGGGACAGCAGATATTTT
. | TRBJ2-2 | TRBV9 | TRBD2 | CASSGGTSGGPNTGELFF | TGTGCCAGCAGCGGCGGGACTAGCGGGGGGCCGAACACCGGGGAGCTGTTTTTT
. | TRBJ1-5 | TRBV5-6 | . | CASSLTGSNQPQHF | TGTGCCAGCAGCTTGACAGGGAGTAATCAGCCCCAGCATTTT
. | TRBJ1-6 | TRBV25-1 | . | CASSSTGDSPLHF | TGTGCCAGCAGTTCAACGGGGGATTCACCCCTCCACTTT
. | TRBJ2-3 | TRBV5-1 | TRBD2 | CASSFSGRTDTQYF | TGCGCCAGCAGCTTCAGCGGGAGGACAGATACGCAGTATTTT
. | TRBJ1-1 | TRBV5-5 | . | CASSLESGNTEAFF | TGTGCCAGCAGCTTAGAATCCGGGAACACTGAAGCTTTCTTT
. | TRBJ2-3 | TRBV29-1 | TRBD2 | CSVEGRLAGDRTDTQYF | TGCAGCGTTGAAGGCCGCCTAGCGGGGGATCGCACAGATACGCAGTATTTT
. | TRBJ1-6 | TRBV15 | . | CATSRGQFANSPLHF | TGTGCCACCAGCAGAGGACAGTTCGCGAATTCACCCCTCCACTTT
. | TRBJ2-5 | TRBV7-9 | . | CASSWEAFQETQYF | TGTGCCAGCAGCTGGGAGGCGTTCCAAGAGACCCAGTACTTC
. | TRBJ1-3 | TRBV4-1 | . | CASSLSMVGGSGNTIYF | TGCGCCAGCAGCCTCTCTATGGTGGGGGGCTCTGGAAACACCATATATTTT
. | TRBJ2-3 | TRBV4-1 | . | CASSHYTLATDTQYF | TGCGCCAGCAGCCACTATACACTAGCCACAGATACGCAGTATTTT
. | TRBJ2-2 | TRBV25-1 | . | CASSERPSGNTGELFF | TGTGCCAGCAGTGAGAGGCCCTCTGGGAACACCGGGGAGCTGTTTTTT
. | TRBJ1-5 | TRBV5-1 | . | CASSLAGVGNQPQHF | TGCGCCAGCAGCTTGGCCGGGGTAGGCAATCAGCCCCAGCATTTT
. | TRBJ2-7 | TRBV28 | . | CASSFRYEQYF | TGTGCCAGCAGCTTCCGCTACGAGCAGTACTTC
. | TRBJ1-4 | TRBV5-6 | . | CASSVRGTVFF | TGTGCCAGCAGCGTGCGCGGGACGGTGTTTTTT
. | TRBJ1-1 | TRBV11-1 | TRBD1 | CASSMDRTNTEAFF | TGTGCCAGCAGCATGGACAGGACGAACACTGAAGCTTTCTTT
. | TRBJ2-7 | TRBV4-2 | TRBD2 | CASSPRTSGSYEQYF | TGTGCCAGCAGCCCCCGGACTAGCGGGAGCTACGAGCAGTACTTC
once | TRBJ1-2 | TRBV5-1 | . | CASSPWTSRDGYTF | TGCGCCAGCAGCCCCTGGACATCCAGAGATGGCTACACCTTC
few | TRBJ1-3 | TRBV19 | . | CASSVRSGNTIYF | TGTGCCAGTAGTGTTCGGTCGGGAAACACCATATATTTT
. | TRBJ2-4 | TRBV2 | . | CASSEGRGNIQYF | TGTGCCAGCAGTGAGGGCAGGGGCAACATTCAGTACTTC
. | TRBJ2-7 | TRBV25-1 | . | CASSVAHEQYF | TGTGCCAGCAGTGTAGCCCACGAGCAGTACTTC
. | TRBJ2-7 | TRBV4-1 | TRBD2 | CASSQDRGTSAPYEQYF | TGCGCCAGCAGCCAAGATAGGGGGACTAGCGCACCCTACGAGCAGTACTTC
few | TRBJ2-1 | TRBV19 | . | CASSQGNGNEQFF | TGTGCCAGTAGTCAGGGTAATGGGAATGAGCAGTTCTTC
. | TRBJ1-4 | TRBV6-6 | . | CASSATATNEKLFF | TGTGCCAGCTCGGCGACAGCAACTAATGAAAAACTGTTTTTT
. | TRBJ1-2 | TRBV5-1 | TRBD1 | CASSPGTVSNYGYTF | TGCGCCAGCAGCCCGGGGACAGTCTCTAACTATGGCTACACCTTC
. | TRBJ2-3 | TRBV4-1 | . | CASSQGQNTDTQYF | TGCGCCAGCAGCCAAGGGCAGAACACAGATACGCAGTATTTT
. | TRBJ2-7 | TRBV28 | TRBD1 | CASSAPGQGFAQSF | TGTGCCAGCAGTGCTCCGGGACAGGGATTTGCGCAGTCCTTC
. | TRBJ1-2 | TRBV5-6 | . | CASSLGGGDYGYTF | TGTGCCAGCAGCTTGGGGGGGGGCGACTATGGCTACACCTTC
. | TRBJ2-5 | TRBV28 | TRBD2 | CASSPPGGSGGRQETQYF | TGTGCCAGCAGCCCTCCGGGGGGTAGCGGGGGGCGACAAGAGACCCAGTACTTC
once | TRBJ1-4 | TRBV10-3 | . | CAISPGTLSWGTNEKLFF | TGTGCCATCAGTCCCGGGACTCTTAGTTGGGGAACTAATGAAAAACTGTTTTTT
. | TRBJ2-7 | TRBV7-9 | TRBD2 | CASSYGRGEDEQYF | TGTGCCAGCAGCTACGGGAGGGGTGAGGACGAGCAGTACTTC
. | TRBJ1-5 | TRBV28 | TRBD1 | CASSSTGGWGSNQPQHF | TGTGCCAGCAGTTCGACAGGGGGGTGGGGTAGCAATCAGCCCCAGCATTTT
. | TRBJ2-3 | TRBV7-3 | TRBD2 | CASSLLAGGQADTQYF | TGTGCCAGCAGCCTACTAGCGGGGGGGCAGGCAGATACGCAGTATTTT
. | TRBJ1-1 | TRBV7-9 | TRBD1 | CASSLQGAHTEAFF | TGTGCCAGCAGCCTACAGGGGGCGCACACTGAAGCTTTCTTT
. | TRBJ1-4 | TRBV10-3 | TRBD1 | CAISEGPGQGNEKLFF | TGTGCCATCAGCGAAGGACCGGGACAGGGGAATGAAAAACTGTTTTTT
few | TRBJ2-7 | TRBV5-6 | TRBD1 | CASRMRDRDTYEQYF | TGTGCCAGCAGAATGAGAGACAGGGACACCTACGAGCAGTACTTC
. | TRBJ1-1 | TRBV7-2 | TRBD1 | CASSSRDRRTEAFF | TGTGCCAGCAGCTCCCGGGACAGAAGGACTGAAGCTTTCTTT
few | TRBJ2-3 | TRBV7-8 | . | CASSSDSFTDTQYF | TGTGCCAGCAGCTCGGACTCATTCACAGATACGCAGTATTTT
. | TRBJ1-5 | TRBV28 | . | CASSSGINQPQHF | TGTGCCAGCAGTTCAGGCATCAATCAGCCCCAGCATTTT
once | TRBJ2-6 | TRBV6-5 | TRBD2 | CASSGLAAGANVLTF | TGTGCCAGCAGTGGTCTAGCGGCTGGGGCCAACGTCCTGACTTTC
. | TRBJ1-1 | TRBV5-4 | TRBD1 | CASSLGQTGIVRTEAFF | TGTGCCAGCAGCTTGGGTCAGACAGGGATTGTCCGGACTGAAGCTTTCTTT
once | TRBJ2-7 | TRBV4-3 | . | CASSQAEGRSYEQYF | TGCGCCAGCAGCCAAGCCGAAGGCCGGAGCTACGAGCAGTACTTC
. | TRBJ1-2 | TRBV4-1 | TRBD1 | CASSQGDRANYGYTF | TGCGCCAGCAGCCAGGGGGACAGAGCTAACTATGGCTACACCTTC
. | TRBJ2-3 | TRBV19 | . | CASSPGLVVTDTQYF | TGTGCCAGTAGTCCCGGACTGGTTGTGACAGATACGCAGTATTTT
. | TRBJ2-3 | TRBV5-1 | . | CASSLRAQRTDTQYF | TGCGCCAGCAGCTTGAGAGCCCAACGCACAGATACGCAGTATTTT
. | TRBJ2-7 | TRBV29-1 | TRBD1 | CSVEGGQGASYEQYF | TGCAGCGTGGAGGGGGGCCAGGGGGCTTCCTACGAGCAGTACTTC